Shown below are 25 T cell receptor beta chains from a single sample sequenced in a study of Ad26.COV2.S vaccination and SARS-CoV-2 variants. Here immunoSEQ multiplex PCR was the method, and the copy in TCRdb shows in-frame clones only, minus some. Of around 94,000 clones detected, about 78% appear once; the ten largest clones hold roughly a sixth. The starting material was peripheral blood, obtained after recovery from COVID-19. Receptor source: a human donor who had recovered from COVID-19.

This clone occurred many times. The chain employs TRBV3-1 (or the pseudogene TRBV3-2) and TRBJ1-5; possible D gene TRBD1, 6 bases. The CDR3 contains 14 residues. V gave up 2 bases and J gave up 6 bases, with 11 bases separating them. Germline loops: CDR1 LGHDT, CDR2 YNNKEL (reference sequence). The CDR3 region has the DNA TGTGCCAGCAGCCAACAGGGGATGAGTCAGCCCCAGCATTTT. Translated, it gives CASSQQGMSQPQHF.

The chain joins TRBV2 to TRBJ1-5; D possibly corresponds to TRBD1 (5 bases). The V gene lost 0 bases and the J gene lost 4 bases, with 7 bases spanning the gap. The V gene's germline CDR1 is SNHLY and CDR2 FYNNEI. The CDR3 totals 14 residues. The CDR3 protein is CASSEATANQPQHF. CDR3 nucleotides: TGTGCCAGCAGTGAAGCGACAGCTAATCAGCCCCAGCATTTT.

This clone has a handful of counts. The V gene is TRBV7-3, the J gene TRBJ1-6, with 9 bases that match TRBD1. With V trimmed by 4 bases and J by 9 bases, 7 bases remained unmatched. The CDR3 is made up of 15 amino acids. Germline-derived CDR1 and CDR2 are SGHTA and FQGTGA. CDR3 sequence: CASSSGQGFGSPLHF. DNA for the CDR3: TGTGCCAGCAGCTCCGGACAGGGGTTCGGTTCACCCCTCCACTTT.

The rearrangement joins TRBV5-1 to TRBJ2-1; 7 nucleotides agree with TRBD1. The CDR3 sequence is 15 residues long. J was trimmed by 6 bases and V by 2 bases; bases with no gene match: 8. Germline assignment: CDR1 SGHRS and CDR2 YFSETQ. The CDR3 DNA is TGCGCCAGCAGCTTTCGAGGGGGCAATCGCAATGAGCAGTTCTTC. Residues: CASSFRGGNRNEQFF.

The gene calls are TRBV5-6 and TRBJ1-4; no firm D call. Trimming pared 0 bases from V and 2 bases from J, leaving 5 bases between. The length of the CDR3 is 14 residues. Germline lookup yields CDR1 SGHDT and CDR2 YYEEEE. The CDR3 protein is CASSLGYTNEKLFF. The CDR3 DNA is TGTGCCAGCAGCTTGGGGTACACTAATGAAAAACTGTTTTTT.

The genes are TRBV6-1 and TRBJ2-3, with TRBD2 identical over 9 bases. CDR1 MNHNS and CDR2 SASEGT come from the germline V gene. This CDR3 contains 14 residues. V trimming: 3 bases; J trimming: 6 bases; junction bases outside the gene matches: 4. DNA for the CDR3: TGTGCCAGCAGTGAGCGGGGGGGCGATGATACGCAGTATTTT. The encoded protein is CASSERGGDDTQYF.

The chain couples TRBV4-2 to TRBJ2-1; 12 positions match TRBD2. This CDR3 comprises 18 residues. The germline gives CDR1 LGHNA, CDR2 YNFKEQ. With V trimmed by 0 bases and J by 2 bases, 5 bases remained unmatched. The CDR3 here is CASSQDSTSGGPYNEQFF. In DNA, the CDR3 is TGTGCCAGCAGCCAAGACTCGACTAGCGGGGGACCCTACAATGAGCAGTTCTTC.

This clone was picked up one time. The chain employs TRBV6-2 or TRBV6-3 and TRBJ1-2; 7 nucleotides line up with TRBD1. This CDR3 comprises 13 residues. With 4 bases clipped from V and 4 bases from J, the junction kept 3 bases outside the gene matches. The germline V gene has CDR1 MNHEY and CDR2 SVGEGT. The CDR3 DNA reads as TGTGCCAGCAGTTTACAGGGGACCTATGGCTACACCTTC. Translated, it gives CASSLQGTYGYTF.

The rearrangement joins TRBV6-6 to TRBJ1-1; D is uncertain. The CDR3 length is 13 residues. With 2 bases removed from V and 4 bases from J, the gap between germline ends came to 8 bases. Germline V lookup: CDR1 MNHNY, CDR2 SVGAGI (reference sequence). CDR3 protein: CASSYLPGTEAFF. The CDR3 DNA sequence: TGTGCCAGCAGTTACCTCCCGGGCACTGAAGCTTTCTTT.

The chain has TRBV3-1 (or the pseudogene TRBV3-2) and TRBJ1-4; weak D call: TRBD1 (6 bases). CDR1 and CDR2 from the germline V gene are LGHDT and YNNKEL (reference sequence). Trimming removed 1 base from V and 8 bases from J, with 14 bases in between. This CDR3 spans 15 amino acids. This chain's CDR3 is CASSQGGGGWEKLFF. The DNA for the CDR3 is TGTGCCAGCAGCCAAGGAGGAGGGGGTTGGGAAAAACTGTTTTTT.

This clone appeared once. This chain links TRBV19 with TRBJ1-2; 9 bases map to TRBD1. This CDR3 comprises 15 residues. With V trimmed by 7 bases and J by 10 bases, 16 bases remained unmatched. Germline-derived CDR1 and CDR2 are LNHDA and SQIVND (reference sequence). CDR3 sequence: CASTLADRGSPLYTF. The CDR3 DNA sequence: TGTGCCAGTACCCTCGCGGACAGGGGAAGTCCCCTCTACACCTTC.

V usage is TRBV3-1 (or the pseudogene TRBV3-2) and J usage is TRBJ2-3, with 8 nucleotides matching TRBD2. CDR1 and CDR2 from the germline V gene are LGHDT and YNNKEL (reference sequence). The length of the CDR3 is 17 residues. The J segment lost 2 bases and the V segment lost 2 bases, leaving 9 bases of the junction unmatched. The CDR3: CASSQFRGGRPTDTQYF. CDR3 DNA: TGTGCCAGCAGCCAATTTCGGGGGGGACGGCCCACAGATACGCAGTATTTT.

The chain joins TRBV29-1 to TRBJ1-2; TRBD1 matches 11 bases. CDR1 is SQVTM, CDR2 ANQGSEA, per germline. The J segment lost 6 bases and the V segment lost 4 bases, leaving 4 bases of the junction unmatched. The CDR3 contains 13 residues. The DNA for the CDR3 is TGCAGCGTTGCGGGACAGGGGGTGGATGGCTACACCTTC. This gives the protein CSVAGQGVDGYTF.

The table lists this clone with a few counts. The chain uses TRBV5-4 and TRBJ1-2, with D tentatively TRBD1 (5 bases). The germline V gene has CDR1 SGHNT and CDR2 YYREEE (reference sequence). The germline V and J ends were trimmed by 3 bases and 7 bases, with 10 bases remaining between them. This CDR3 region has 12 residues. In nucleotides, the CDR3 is TGTGCCAGCAGCTCACAGGCACTTGGCTACACCTTC. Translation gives CASSSQALGYTF.

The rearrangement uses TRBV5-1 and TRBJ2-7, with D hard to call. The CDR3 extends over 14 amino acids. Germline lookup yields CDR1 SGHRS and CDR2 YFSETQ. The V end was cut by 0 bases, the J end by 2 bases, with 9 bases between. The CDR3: CASSLVTATYEQYF. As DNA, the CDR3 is TGCGCCAGCAGCTTGGTGACTGCCACCTACGAGCAGTACTTC.

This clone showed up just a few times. CDR3 residues: CASSDSSTYYGYTF. The DNA for the CDR3 is TGTGCCAGTAGTGACTCATCCACCTACTATGGCTACACCTTC. J is TRBJ1-2 and V is TRBV19; D remains unclear. CDR1 is LNHDA and CDR2 is SQIVND in the germline V gene (reference sequence). The CDR3 runs to 14 residues. V was trimmed by 5 bases and J by 3 bases, leaving 13 bases between them.

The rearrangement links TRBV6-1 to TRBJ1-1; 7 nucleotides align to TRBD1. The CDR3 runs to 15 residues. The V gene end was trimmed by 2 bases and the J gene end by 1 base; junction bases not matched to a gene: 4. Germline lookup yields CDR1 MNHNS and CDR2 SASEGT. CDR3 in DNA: TGTGCCAGCAGTGAACCGGGACAGACGAACACTGAAGCTTTCTTT. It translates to CASSEPGQTNTEAFF.

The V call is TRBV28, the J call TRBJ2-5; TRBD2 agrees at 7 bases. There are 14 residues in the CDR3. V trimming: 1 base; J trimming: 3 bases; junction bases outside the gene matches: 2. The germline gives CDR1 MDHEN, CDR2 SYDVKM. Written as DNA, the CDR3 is TGTGCCAGCAGTTTATATGGGGGGGAAGAGACCCAGTACTTC. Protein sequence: CASSLYGGEETQYF.

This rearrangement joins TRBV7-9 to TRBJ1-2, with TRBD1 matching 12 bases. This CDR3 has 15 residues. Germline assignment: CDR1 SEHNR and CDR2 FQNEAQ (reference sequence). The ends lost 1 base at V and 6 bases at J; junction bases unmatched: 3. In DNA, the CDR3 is TGTGCCAGCAGCTTAGGAGGGACAGGGGGCAATGGCTACACCTTC. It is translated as CASSLGGTGGNGYTF. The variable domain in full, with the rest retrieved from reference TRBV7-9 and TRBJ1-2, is DTGVSQNPRHKITKRGQNVTFRCDPISEHNRLYWYRQTLGQGPEFLTYFQNEAQLEKSRLLSDRFSAERPKGSFSTLEIQRTEQGDSAMYLCASSLGGTGGNGYTFGSGTRLTVV.

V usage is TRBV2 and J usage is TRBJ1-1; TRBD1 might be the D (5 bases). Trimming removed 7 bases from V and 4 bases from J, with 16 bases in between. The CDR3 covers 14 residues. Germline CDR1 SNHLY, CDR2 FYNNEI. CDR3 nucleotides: TGTGCCAGCACTGGGGTCAGGGTGGGCACTGAAGCTTTCTTT. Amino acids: CASTGVRVGTEAFF.

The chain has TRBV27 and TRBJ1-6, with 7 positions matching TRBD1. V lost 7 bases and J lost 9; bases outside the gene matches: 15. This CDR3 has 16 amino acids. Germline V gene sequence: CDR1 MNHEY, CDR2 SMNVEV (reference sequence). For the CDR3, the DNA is TGTGCCAGCACCCAACTGGACAGGCGGTTCGGTTCACCCCTCCACTTT. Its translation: CASTQLDRRFGSPLHF.

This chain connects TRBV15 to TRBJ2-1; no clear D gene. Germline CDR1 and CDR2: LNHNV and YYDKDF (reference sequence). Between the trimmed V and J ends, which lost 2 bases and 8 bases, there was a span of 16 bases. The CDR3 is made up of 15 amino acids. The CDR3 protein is CATSRPADPLHEQFF. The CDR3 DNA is TGTGCCACCAGCAGACCGGCGGACCCCCTCCATGAGCAGTTCTTC.

The DNA for the CDR3 is TGTGCCAGCAGCCCGGGGGGGGGCCACGAGCAGTACTTC. It yields the protein CASSPGGGHEQYF. V is TRBV27 and J is TRBJ2-7; 8 nucleotides agree with TRBD2. V lost 6 bases, J lost 5 bases, and 6 bases stayed unmatched. Germline CDR1 MNHEY, CDR2 SMNVEV (reference sequence). The CDR3 runs 13 residues.

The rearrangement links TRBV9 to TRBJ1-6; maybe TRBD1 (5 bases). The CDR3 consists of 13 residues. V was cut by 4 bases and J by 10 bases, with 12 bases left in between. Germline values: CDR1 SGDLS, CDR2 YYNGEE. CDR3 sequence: CASSSGAGSPLHF. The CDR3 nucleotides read TGTGCCAGCAGCAGCGGTGCAGGGTCACCCCTCCACTTT.

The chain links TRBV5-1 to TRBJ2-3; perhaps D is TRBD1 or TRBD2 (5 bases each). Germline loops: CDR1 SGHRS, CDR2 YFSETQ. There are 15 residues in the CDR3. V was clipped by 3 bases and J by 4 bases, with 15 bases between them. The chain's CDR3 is CASSSPPGPPDTQYF. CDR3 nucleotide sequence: TGCGCCAGCAGCTCCCCGCCGGGGCCTCCAGATACGCAGTATTTT. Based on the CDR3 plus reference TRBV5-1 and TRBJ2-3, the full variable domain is KAGVTQTPRYLIKTRGQQVTLSCSPISGHRSVSWYQQTPGQGLQFLFEYFSETQRNKGNFPGRFSGRQFSNSRSEMNVSTLELGDSALYLCASSSPPGPPDTQYFGPGTRLTVL.